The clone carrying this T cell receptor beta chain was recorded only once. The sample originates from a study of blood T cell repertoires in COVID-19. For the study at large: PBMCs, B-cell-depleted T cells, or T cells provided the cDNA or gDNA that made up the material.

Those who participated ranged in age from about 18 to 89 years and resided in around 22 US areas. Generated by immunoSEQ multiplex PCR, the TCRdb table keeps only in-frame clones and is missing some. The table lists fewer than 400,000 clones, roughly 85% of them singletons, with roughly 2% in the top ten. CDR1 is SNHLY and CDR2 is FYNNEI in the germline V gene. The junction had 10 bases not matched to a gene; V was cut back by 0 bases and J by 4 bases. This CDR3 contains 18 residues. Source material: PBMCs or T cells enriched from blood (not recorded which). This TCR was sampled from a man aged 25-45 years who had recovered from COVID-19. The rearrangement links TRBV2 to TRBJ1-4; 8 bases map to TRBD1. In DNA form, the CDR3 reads TGTGCCAGCAGTGAAGCGCTTCAGGTGGGGACAGGTAATGAAAAACTGTTTTTT. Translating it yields CASSEALQVGTGNEKLFF.